The TCR beta chain under discussion was sequenced for a study of cytomegalovirus exposure and HLA in healthy donors. General study points: An apparent linkage of common viral pathogens to several of the most significant clusters emerged in a later analysis. In a later analysis, a genetic analysis reported fewer productive-TCR N-insertions in an Asian-associated ancestry cluster than the cohort average.

Turning to this clone: The antigen is undetermined.

Germline CDR1 is SEHNR and CDR2 is FQNEAQ (reference sequence). The CDR3 covers 14 residues. Trimming at V came to 6 bases and at J to 3 bases, leaving 5 bases not matched to a gene. PCR primers comprised 60 Vbeta and 13 Jbeta primers. As processed by the authors: A later analysis counted 80 million or so unique TCR beta chains, some 10 million shared. The assay was immunoSEQ multiplex PCR, and TCRdb's table has in-frame clones only and misses some. V, J and clone size reflect that table, while D and trimming were determined from the DNA. This table lists approximately 190,000 clones. The chain recombines TRBV7-9 with TRBJ2-5; TRBD1 matches at 9 bases. The clonotype comes from a boy between 10 and 17 years old in good health and CMV-seronegative. The specimen was PBMCs. CDR3 DNA: TGTGCCAGCAGGGGCCGGGACAGGGAAGAGACCCAGTACTTC. It yields the protein CASRGRDREETQYF.